A selection of T cell receptor beta chains follows, all from one sample in a study of T cells in Graves' hyperthyroidism and ophthalmopathy. TCRdb re-called the multiplex PCR reads through MiXCR, storing one row per CDR3 protein. The data show about 520,000 distinct CDR3 sequences, with approximately 24% seen just once and about 11% held by the top ten. What was sequenced was blood. These receptors were collected from a woman aged 30 to 39 with Graves' ophthalmopathy. CDR3s include the opening cysteine and the closing phenylalanine or tryptophan. A D gene is named only where the DNA matches it firmly. The size entry is marked missing in some rows and otherwise reads once, few, many or a size class.

j_gene | v_gene | d_gene | abundance | CDR3aa | CDR3nt
TRBJ1-2 | TRBV12-5 | - | - | CAGIRGYGYTF | TGTGCTGGAATCAGGGGCTATGGCTACACCTTC
TRBJ2-7 | TRBV20-1 | - | many | CSARDSGGYYSYEQYF | TGCAGTGCTAGGGATTCGGGCGGGTATTACTCCTACGAGCAGTACTTC
TRBJ2-6 | TRBV19 | - | many | CASVRSGANVLTF | TGTGCCAGTGTACGCTCTGGGGCCAACGTCCTGACTTTC
TRBJ2-6 | TRBV6-2/TRBV6-3 | - | many | CASRNPLGLGANVLTF | TGTGCCAGCAGGAACCCACTGGGGCTTGGGGCCAACGTCCTGACTTTC
TRBJ2-7 | TRBV30 | - | many | CAWSRQVADEQYF | TGTGCCTGGAGTCGACAGGTAGCTGACGAGCAGTACTTC
TRBJ2-5 | TRBV5-1 | - | many | CASSLAGLASQETQYF | TGCGCCAGCAGCTTGGCCGGCCTAGCGTCCCAAGAGACCCAGTACTTC
TRBJ2-2 | TRBV11-3 | TRBD2 | many | CASSLTGLAVGGELFF | TGTGCCAGCAGCTTAACCGGACTAGCAGTAGGCGGGGAGCTGTTTTTT
TRBJ1-1 | TRBV30 | - | - | CAWNLGVRGTEAFF | TGTGCCTGGAATCTGGGGGTGAGGGGCACTGAAGCTTTCTTT
TRBJ1-1 | TRBV29-1 | - | - | CSVEEEGIKAFF | TGCAGCGTTGAAGAAGAAGGAATCAAGGCTTTCTTT
TRBJ1-2 | TRBV29-1 | - | - | CSVEEVVGRNGYTF | TGCAGCGTTGAAGAGGTAGTAGGCAGAAACGGCTACACCTTC
TRBJ2-7 | TRBV15 | - | many | CATSRLATGTGSYEQYF | TGTGCCACCAGTCGCTTGGCGACCGGGACCGGGTCCTACGAGCAGTACTTC
TRBJ1-1 | TRBV12-3/TRBV12-4 | - | once | CASKIAGLRTEAFF | TGTGCCAGCAAAATAGCGGGGTTGAGGACTGAAGCTTTCTTT
TRBJ1-1 | TRBV18 | - | - | CASSPPYDSEMNTEAFF | TGTGCCAGCTCACCACCCTACGACAGCGAAATGAACACTGAAGCTTTCTTT
TRBJ2-5 | TRBV24-1 | TRBD1 | - | CATSEGQGGETQYF | TGTGCCACCAGTGAGGGACAGGGTGGGGAGACCCAGTACTTC
TRBJ1-2 | TRBV12-3/TRBV12-4 | TRBD1 | many | CASSLSDRGFGYTF | TGTGCCAGCAGTTTATCGGACAGGGGATTTGGCTACACCTTC
TRBJ1-1 | TRBV29-1 | - | many | CSVEGTGNTEAFF | TGCAGCGTTGAAGGGACGGGGAACACTGAAGCTTTCTTT
TRBJ1-2 | TRBV4-1 | TRBD1 | many | CASSQSQGLDYGYTF | TGCGCCAGCAGCCAATCACAGGGGTTGGACTATGGCTACACCTTC
TRBJ1-1 | TRBV4-2 | - | once | CASSQDTNTEAFF | TGTGCCAGCAGCCAAGATACGAACACTGAAGCTTTCTTT
TRBJ2-5 | TRBV11-2 | - | many | CASSEGGAQYF | TGTGCCAGCAGCGAGGGGGGGGCCCAGTACTTC
TRBJ1-1 | TRBV10-3 | TRBD1 | - | CAITPGGPEAFF | TGTGCCATCACCCCAGGGGGCCCCGAAGCTTTCTTT
TRBJ2-2 | TRBV15 | TRBD1 | - | CATSRAGQGHGELFF | TGTGCCACCAGCCGCGCAGGACAGGGGCACGGGGAGCTGTTTTTT
TRBJ1-5 | TRBV19 | - | many | CASSIDPEGSLNQPQHF | TGTGCCAGTAGTATAGATCCTGAGGGTAGCTTGAATCAGCCCCAGCATTTT
TRBJ2-6 | TRBV6-5 | - | - | CASSYSKRVVNVLTF | TGTGCCAGCAGTTACTCGAAAAGGGTGGTCAACGTCCTGACTTTC
TRBJ2-5 | TRBV12-3/TRBV12-4 | TRBD2 | many | CASSLARAGDETQYF | TGTGCCAGCAGTTTAGCGCGAGCGGGGGACGAGACCCAGTACTTC
TRBJ2-2 | TRBV12-3/TRBV12-4 | - | - | CASSFSDAGELFF | TGTGCCAGCAGTTTTTCGGATGCCGGGGAGCTGTTTTTT
TRBJ2-7 | TRBV19 | - | few | CASSPALLFYEQYF | TGTGCCAGTAGTCCCGCCTTGTTATTCTACGAGCAGTACTTC
TRBJ2-2 | TRBV12-3/TRBV12-4 | TRBD2 | few | CASSFGLAYTGELFF | TGTGCCAGCAGTTTCGGACTAGCGTACACCGGGGAGCTGTTTTTT
TRBJ2-2 | TRBV6-2/TRBV6-3 | TRBD2 | - | CASKREYTGELFF | TGTGCCAGCAAGCGGGAGTACACCGGGGAGCTGTTTTTT
TRBJ1-1 | TRBV6-5 | - | many | CASSRQSMNTEAFF | TGTGCCAGCAGCCGACAGAGTATGAACACTGAAGCTTTCTTT
TRBJ2-6 | TRBV6-1 | - | few | CASSEDSGSSGANVLTF | TGTGCCAGCAGTGAAGACAGTGGGAGCTCTGGGGCCAACGTCCTGACTTTC
TRBJ2-5 | TRBV20-1 | - | many | CSAREDGPQGGETQYF | TGCAGTGCTAGGGAAGACGGGCCCCAAGGAGGAGAGACCCAGTACTTC
TRBJ2-7 | TRBV11-2 | - | few | CASSYGGEQYF | TGTGCCAGCAGCTATGGGGGCGAGCAGTACTTC
TRBJ2-5 | TRBV12-3/TRBV12-4 | - | many | CARDVGSGETQYF | TGTGCCCGGGACGTAGGTAGCGGAGAGACCCAGTACTTC
TRBJ1-2 | TRBV6-1 | TRBD1 | many | CASSEGTGPYGYTF | TGTGCCAGCAGTGAAGGGACAGGACCCTATGGCTACACCTTC
TRBJ2-7 | TRBV7-2 | - | many | CASSFQGEVEQYF | TGTGCCAGCAGCTTCCAAGGGGAAGTCGAGCAGTACTTC
TRBJ1-5 | TRBV12-3/TRBV12-4 | - | many | CASSWVFGTGLRQPQHF | TGTGCCAGCAGTTGGGTGTTTGGCACAGGGTTACGTCAGCCCCAGCATTTT
TRBJ2-4 | TRBV12-3/TRBV12-4 | - | few | CASSFWQTKNIQYF | TGTGCCAGCAGTTTTTGGCAGACCAAAAACATTCAGTACTTC
TRBJ1-1 | TRBV6-2/TRBV6-3 | - | few | CASAIANTEAFF | TGTGCCAGCGCGATCGCTAACACTGAAGCTTTCTTT
TRBJ1-2 | TRBV16 | - | - | CASSQFGEKKSYGYTF | TGCGCCAGCAGCCAATTCGGAGAGAAGAAAAGCTATGGCTACACCTTC
TRBJ1-1 | TRBV7-6 | - | many | CASSPRASRDTEAFF | TGTGCCAGCAGCCCGAGGGCCTCACGGGACACTGAAGCTTTCTTT
TRBJ1-1 | TRBV29-1 | - | - | CSVEKGVRTEAFF | TGCAGCGTTGAGAAGGGGGTGAGGACTGAAGCTTTCTTT
TRBJ1-1 | TRBV6-2/TRBV6-3 | TRBD1 | many | CASSRRQGETEAFF | TGTGCCAGCAGTAGACGACAGGGAGAGACTGAAGCTTTCTTT
TRBJ2-2 | TRBV7-3 | - | many | CASKGANTGELFF | TGTGCCAGCAAGGGAGCGAACACCGGGGAGCTGTTTTTT
TRBJ2-7 | TRBV7-2 | - | many | CASSLVSAFYEQYF | TGTGCCAGCAGCTTAGTATCGGCTTTCTACGAGCAGTACTTC
TRBJ1-1 | TRBV19 | TRBD1 | many | CASIRQGNTEAFF | TGTGCCAGTATCCGACAGGGGAACACTGAAGCTTTCTTT
TRBJ1-2 | TRBV12-3/TRBV12-4 | - | - | CASSFAAGSGYTF | TGTGCCAGCAGTTTCGCTGCGGGGAGCGGCTACACCTTC
TRBJ1-1 | TRBV6-5 | - | many | CASCRDTEAFF | TGTGCCAGCTGCAGGGACACTGAAGCTTTCTTT
TRBJ1-2 | TRBV3-1 | TRBD1 | - | CASSLTGQANYGYTF | TGTGCCAGCAGCCTGACGGGACAGGCAAACTATGGCTACACCTTC
TRBJ1-1 | TRBV10-3 | - | many | CAIRTRAEAFF | TGTGCCATCAGGACTCGGGCTGAAGCTTTCTTT